This TCR beta chain was retrieved from a study of blood T cell repertoires in COVID-19. Authors' methods: Estimated nucleated cell counts came from reference gene primer amplification. Profiling relied on immunoSEQ multiplex PCR, and the TCRdb table lists in-frame clones only, not all of them. D and trimming come from the DNA, and the V and J calls and clone size come from that table. In the table there are fewer than 70,000 clones, approximately 90% of which are singletons. With 2 bases removed from V and 10 bases from J, the gap between germline ends came to 21 bases. Germline V CDR1 and CDR2: SGHVS, FNYEAQ. This CDR3 is 16 amino acids long.

Sample: peripheral blood. The rearrangement uses TRBV7-6 and TRBJ1-5; maybe TRBD1 (6 bases). The TCR sequence derives from a woman aged 70-85 years with active COVID-19. This CDR3 is CASSLSNGQIQGPQHF. In DNA form, the CDR3 reads TGTGCCAGCAGCTTATCCAACGGACAGATACAGGGTCCCCAGCATTTT.